This T cell receptor (beta chain) was identified during a study of identical twins. TCRdb reprocessed the 5' RACE reads with MiXCR, giving one entry per CDR3 protein. Of 600,000 to 850,000 distinct CDR3 sequences detected, about 20% appear once; the ten largest clones hold around 14%. This clonotype was counted many times. Germline assignment: CDR1 MNHNS and CDR2 SASEGT. CDR3 length equals 13 residues. V gave up 11 bases and J gave up 4 bases; unmatched junction bases: 7. These same data were also listed under a study on T cells expressing NK-cell markers.

V gene TRBV6-1 combines with J gene TRBJ2-2; 7 nucleotides line up with TRBD2. The TCR sequence derives from a woman younger than 30 in good health. The source material was PBMCs. The CDR3 protein is CASCSGVTGELFF. The CDR3 DNA sequence: TGTGCCTCGTGCAGCGGGGTCACCGGGGAGCTGTTTTTT.